The 22 T cell receptor beta chains given below trace back to one sample, sequenced in a study of T cells in Graves' hyperthyroidism and ophthalmopathy. Authors of the study amplified TCR beta CDR3 regions from RNA transcripts. First-round RT-PCR with HTBI primers amplified the TCR CDR3 region. TCRdb reanalysed the multiplex PCR reads using MiXCR and keeps one entry per CDR3 protein. The sample includes 500,000 or so distinct CDR3 sequences, approximately 17% seen only once; the top ten take about 16%. The material sequenced was blood. The receptor source for this set is a woman in her late teens or twenties with Graves' ophthalmopathy.

The J gene is TRBJ1-5, the V gene TRBV19; D gene ambiguous. CDR3 length: 16 amino acids. The V gene lost 3 bases and the J gene lost 1 base, with 13 bases spanning the gap. Germline V CDR1 and CDR2: LNHDA, SQIVND (reference sequence). The CDR3 nucleotides read TGTGCCAGTAGTATCGTATGGGTGTTCAGCAATCAGCCCCAGCATTTT. This translates into CASSIVWVFSNQPQHF.

There are a few counts of this clonotype. V gene TRBV6-2 or TRBV6-3 combines with J gene TRBJ2-3; D gene unclear. V was pared by 2 bases and J by 6 bases, with 6 bases between. The CDR3 totals 12 residues. Germline V lookup: CDR1 MNHEY, CDR2 SVGEGT. The CDR3 DNA follows: TGTGCCAGCAGTTACATGGTCGATACGCAGTATTTT. Protein product: CASSYMVDTQYF.

As to this clonotype: This may come from a read error, since a much larger clone is one base off. This CDR3 is missing its conserved last phenylalanine or tryptophan, likely due to a read error. The chain combines TRBV5-6 with TRBJ1-1; no clear D gene. The CDR3 covers 11 residues. The V end was cut by 4 bases, the J end by 6 bases, with 7 bases between. Germline V gene lookup returns CDR1 SGHDT and CDR2 YYEEEE. CDR3 amino acids: CASSTSSEAFL. The CDR3 nucleotides are TGTGCCAGCAGCACCAGTTCTGAAGCTTTCCTT.

V is TRBV4-3 and J is TRBJ1-1, with 8 bases fitting TRBD1. Trimming removed 2 bases from V and 2 bases from J; junction bases left unmatched: 7. Looked up from germline, CDR1 is LGHNA and CDR2 is YSLEER. The CDR3 is made up of 16 amino acids. CDR3 DNA sequence: TGCGCCAGCAGCCAACATAAGGACAGGGCTAACACTGAAGCTTTCTTT. It yields the protein CASSQHKDRANTEAFF.

This clonotype occurred many times. This chain uses TRBV28 with TRBJ1-1, with D maybe TRBD1 (6 bases). Germline V gene lookup returns CDR1 MDHEN and CDR2 SYDVKM. CDR3 length: 15 amino acids. Deletions cut 5 bases from V and 2 bases from J, with 15 bases between. The CDR3: CASSGPNRANTEAFF. The DNA of the CDR3 is TGTGCCAGCAGTGGTCCGAACAGGGCCAACACTGAAGCTTTCTTT. The full variable domain, in which reference TRBV28 and TRBJ1-1 provide the parts outside the CDR3, is DVKVTQSSRYLVKRTGEKVFLECVQDMDHENMFWYRQDPGLGLRLIYFSYDVKMKEKGDIPEGYSVSREKKERFSLILESASTNQTSMYLCASSGPNRANTEAFFGQGTRLTVV.

This clonotype was seen a handful of times. J is TRBJ2-1 and V is TRBV19; 10 positions match TRBD2. Germline V gene sequence: CDR1 LNHDA, CDR2 SQIVND (reference sequence). V shed 6 bases, J shed 7 bases, and the junction held 21 bases outside the gene matches. The CDR3 loop spans 19 amino acids. The CDR3 bases are TGTGCCAGTAGGACGACGTGGAGGAGGCAGCGGGGGGGGGGAAATGAGCAGTTCTTC. Protein product: CASRTTWRRQRGGGNEQFF.

This chain uses TRBV7-9 with TRBJ1-2; D ambiguous. The V gene lost 5 bases and the J gene lost 7 bases, with 14 bases spanning the gap. In germline, CDR1 is SEHNR, CDR2 FQNEAQ (reference sequence). The CDR3 extends over 13 amino acids. The CDR3 DNA reads as TGTGCCAGCAGCCCGCTAGAGGGCTCTGGCTACACCTTC. This encodes CASSPLEGSGYTF.

This clonotype was picked up a small number of times. This rearrangement joins TRBV20-1 to TRBJ2-7; TRBD2 agrees at 7 bases. The CDR3 spans 16 residues. V was pared by 6 bases and J by 0 bases, with 14 bases of the junction left unmatched. Germline V gene sequence: CDR1 DFQATT, CDR2 SNEGSKA (reference sequence). CDR3 coding DNA: TGCAGTGCGGGGGGGGGTAGCAAGTCGTTCTCCTACGAGCAGTACTTC. This translates into CSAGGGSKSFSYEQYF.

This clonotype was recorded at least ten times. The genes are TRBV11-2 and TRBJ1-4; D may be TRBD1 (5 bases). Germline CDR1 reads SGHAT; CDR2 reads FQNNGV. The CDR3 is 18 amino acids. The V end lost 5 bases, the J end lost 0 bases, and 19 bases lay between the germline ends. CDR3 amino acids: CASSQLDLWTPTNEKLFF. CDR3 DNA: TGTGCCAGCAGCCAACTCGACCTATGGACACCAACTAATGAAAAACTGTTTTTT. Variable domain in full (rest from reference TRBV11-2 and TRBJ1-4): EAGVAQSPRYKIIEKRQSVAFWCNPISGHATLYWYQQILGQGPKLLIQFQNNGVVDDSQLPKDRFSAERLKGVDSTLKIQPAKLEDSAVYLCASSQLDLWTPTNEKLFFGSGTQLSVL.

The V call is TRBV14, the J call TRBJ2-5, with D uncertain. Germline loops: CDR1 SGHDN, CDR2 FVKESK. The ends were cut back, 4 bases at V and 2 bases at J, with 11 bases in the middle. This CDR3 spans 14 amino acids. DNA for the CDR3: TGTGCCAGCAGCCTCAACCCGGATCAAGAGACCCAGTACTTC. Its protein product is CASSLNPDQETQYF.

This clonotype was detected many times. The chain carries TRBV28 and TRBJ2-1, with 14 bases identical to TRBD2. CDR1 is MDHEN, CDR2 SYDVKM, per germline. The CDR3 runs to 15 residues. J lost 8 bases, V lost 4 bases, and 4 bases had no gene match. CDR3 coding DNA: TGTGCCAGCAGTTCCGGGACTAGCGGGAGTGATGAGCAGTTCTTC. This gives the protein CASSSGTSGSDEQFF. The variable domain in full, completed from reference TRBV28 and TRBJ2-1, reads DVKVTQSSRYLVKRTGEKVFLECVQDMDHENMFWYRQDPGLGLRLIYFSYDVKMKEKGDIPEGYSVSREKKERFSLILESASTNQTSMYLCASSSGTSGSDEQFFGPGTRLTVL.

The sample holds many counts of this clonotype. The rearrangement uses TRBV7-8 and TRBJ2-1, with TRBD2 matching over 15 bases. The CDR3 loop spans 17 amino acids. Germline values: CDR1 SGHVS, CDR2 FQNEAQ. V lost 5 bases, J lost 3 bases, and 5 bases stayed unmatched. The CDR3 sequence: CASSPPGLAGGYNEQFF. In nucleotides, the CDR3 is TGTGCCAGCAGCCCTCCGGGACTAGCGGGAGGCTACAATGAGCAGTTCTTC.

The sample holds a few counts of this clonotype. This sequence joins TRBV29-1 and TRBJ2-2, with TRBD2 matching over 7 bases. V lost 5 bases to trimming and J lost 2 bases; unmatched junction nucleotides: 5. This CDR3 is 14 amino acids long. Germline V gene sequence: CDR1 SQVTM, CDR2 ANQGSEA. The CDR3 sequence is CSVRLAANTGELFF. The CDR3 DNA sequence: TGCAGCGTTCGTCTAGCGGCCAACACCGGGGAGCTGTTTTTT.

This clonotype was picked up many times. The chain links TRBV2 to TRBJ1-3; D perhaps matches TRBD1 (5 bases). Trimming removed 1 base at V and 1 base at J, with 8 bases between. CDR3 size: 15 residues. Germline-derived CDR1 and CDR2 are SNHLY and FYNNEI. CDR3 sequence: CASSEGRVSGNTIYF. Here the CDR3 DNA reads TGTGCCAGCAGTGAAGGCAGGGTATCTGGAAACACCATATATTTT. The full variable domain, with the rest looked up from reference TRBV2 and TRBJ1-3, is EPEVTQTPSHQVTQMGQEVILRCVPISNHLYFYWYRQILGQKVEFLVSFYNNEISEKSEIFDDQFSVERPDGSNFTLKIRSTKLEDSAMYFCASSEGRVSGNTIYFGEGSWLTVV.

This clonotype was found many times. The chain uses TRBV4-3 and TRBJ2-1; possibly TRBD1 for D (5 bases). The germline V and J ends were trimmed by 0 bases and 10 bases, with 13 bases remaining between them. Germline CDR1 is LGHNA and CDR2 is YSLEER. The CDR3 is made up of 14 amino acids. CDR3 sequence: CASSQDRIQGEQFF. The CDR3 region has the DNA TGCGCCAGCAGCCAAGATAGGATCCAGGGCGAGCAGTTCTTC.

The chain links TRBV10-3 to TRBJ1-1; D perhaps matches TRBD1 (6 bases). The CDR3 totals 14 residues. Trimming stripped 3 bases from V and 3 bases from J, with 11 bases between. Germline V CDR1 and CDR2: ENHRY, SYGVKD. The CDR3 sequence: CAISEGGYDTEAFF. The CDR3 region has the DNA TGTGCCATCAGTGAAGGGGGTTACGACACTGAAGCTTTCTTT.

In this sample, this clonotype turned up many times. The rearrangement uses TRBV20-1 and TRBJ2-3; TRBD2 agrees at 9 bases. This CDR3 region has 16 residues. The junction had 13 bases not matched to a gene; V was cut back by 3 bases and J by 6 bases. Germline V lookup: CDR1 DFQATT, CDR2 SNEGSKA (reference sequence). The chain's CDR3 is CSARGLGGGGEDTQYF. CDR3 nucleotides: TGCAGTGCTAGGGGTCTCGGTGGCGGGGGGGAGGATACGCAGTATTTT.

This clonotype has a count of ten or more. The V call is TRBV10-3, the J call TRBJ2-1; TRBD2 matches at 9 bases. CDR1 ENHRY and CDR2 SYGVKD come from the germline V gene. J was trimmed by 5 bases and V by 7 bases; bases with no gene match: 9. The CDR3 has 15 amino acids. The CDR3 spells CAITGGSGRNNEQFF. The CDR3 coding sequence is TGTGCCATCACAGGGGGAAGCGGGAGGAACAATGAGCAGTTCTTC.

Comment on this clonotype: Since a much larger clone is just one base distant, this may be a read error. The rearrangement links TRBV20-1 to TRBJ2-7, with TRBD2 matching 10 bases. CDR1 is DFQATT, CDR2 SNEGSKA, per germline (reference sequence). There are 14 residues in the CDR3. The CDR3 DNA reads as TGCAGTGCTAGAGACCGGACTAGCGGCTGGGAGCAGCACTTC. This gives the protein CSARDRTSGWEQHF.

There are a few counts of this clonotype. V gene TRBV4-1 combines with J gene TRBJ2-3; D is uncertain. V dropped 0 bases and J dropped 1 base, with 5 bases sitting between them. The germline V gene encodes CDR1 MGHRA and CDR2 YSYEKL. The length of the CDR3 is 14 residues. This CDR3 is CASSQEMRTDTQYF. As DNA, the CDR3 is TGCGCCAGCAGCCAAGAAATGCGCACAGATACGCAGTATTTT.

This clonotype turned up a few times. This rearrangement joins TRBV5-4 to TRBJ2-5, with D possibly being TRBD1 or TRBD2 (5 bases each). CDR3 length: 12 residues. Germline values: CDR1 SGHNT, CDR2 YYREEE (reference sequence). V lost 3 bases, J lost 5 bases, and 8 bases lay in between. The CDR3 reads CASSWGLETQYF. The CDR3 DNA follows: TGTGCCAGCAGCTGGGGGTTGGAGACCCAGTACTTC.

Ten or more counts support this clonotype. This sequence joins TRBV3-1 and TRBJ2-7; D ambiguous. V dropped 0 bases and J dropped 7 bases, with 10 bases sitting between them. The CDR3 is 13 amino acids. The V gene's germline CDR1 is LGHDT and CDR2 YNNKEL (reference sequence). The CDR3 loop reads CASSQDETIEQYF. CDR3 DNA sequence: TGTGCCAGCAGCCAAGATGAAACCATAGAGCAGTACTTC.